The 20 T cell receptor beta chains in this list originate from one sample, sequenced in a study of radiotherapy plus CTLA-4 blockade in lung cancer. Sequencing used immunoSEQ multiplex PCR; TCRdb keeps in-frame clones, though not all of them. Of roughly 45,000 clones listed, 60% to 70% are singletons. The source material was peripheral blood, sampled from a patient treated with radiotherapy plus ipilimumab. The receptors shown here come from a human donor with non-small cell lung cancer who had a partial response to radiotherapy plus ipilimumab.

The CDR3 here is CASAGGVGKETQYF. DNA of the CDR3: TGTGCCAGTGCGGGCGGGGTAGGGAAAGAGACCCAGTACTTC. The rearrangement joins TRBV5-6 to TRBJ2-5, with a weak D call TRBD2 (6 bases). CDR3 length equals 14 residues. Trimming removed 8 bases at V and 3 bases at J, with 17 bases between. Germline CDR1 is SGHDT and CDR2 is YYEEEE.

CDR3 sequence reads: CASSQLVAGTGGEEQFF. The CDR3 region has the DNA TGCGCCAGCAGCCAATTAGTCGCCGGGACAGGGGGCGAAGAGCAGTTCTTC. The rearrangement uses TRBV4-3 and TRBJ2-1; TRBD1 matches at 12 bases. In germline, CDR1 is LGHNA, CDR2 YSLEER. J was trimmed by 10 bases and V by 2 bases; bases with no gene match: 12. CDR3 length equals 17 residues.

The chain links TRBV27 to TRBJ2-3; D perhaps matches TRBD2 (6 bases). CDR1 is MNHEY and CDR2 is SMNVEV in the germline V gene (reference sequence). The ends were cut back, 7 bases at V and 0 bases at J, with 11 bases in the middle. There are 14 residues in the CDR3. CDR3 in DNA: TGTGCCAGCAATCCGGGACTTAGCACAGATACGCAGTATTTT. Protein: CASNPGLSTDTQYF.

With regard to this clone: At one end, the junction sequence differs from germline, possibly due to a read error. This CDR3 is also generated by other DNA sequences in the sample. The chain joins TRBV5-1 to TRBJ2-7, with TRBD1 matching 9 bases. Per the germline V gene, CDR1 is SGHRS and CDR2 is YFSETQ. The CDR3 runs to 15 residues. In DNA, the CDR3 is TGCGCCAGCAGCTTTGGTGGGACAGGGTCCTACGAGCAATACTTC. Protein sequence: CASSFGGTGSYEQYF.

Written as DNA, the CDR3 is TGTGCCATCCGTGGGGGAGAACGGTACAATGAGCAGTTCTTC. It specifies CAIRGGERYNEQFF. The V and J genes are TRBV10-3 and TRBJ2-1; D possibly uses TRBD1 or TRBD2 (5 bases each). The CDR3 consists of 14 residues. Germline V gene sequence: CDR1 ENHRY, CDR2 SYGVKD. V was cut by 8 bases and J by 4 bases, with 15 bases left in between.

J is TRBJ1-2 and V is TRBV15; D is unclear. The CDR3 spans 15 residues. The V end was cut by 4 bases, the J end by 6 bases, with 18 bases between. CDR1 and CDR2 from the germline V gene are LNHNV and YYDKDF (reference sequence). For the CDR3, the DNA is TGTGCCACCAGCAAACAGACCGAAGCCTATGATGGCTACACCTTC. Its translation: CATSKQTEAYDGYTF.

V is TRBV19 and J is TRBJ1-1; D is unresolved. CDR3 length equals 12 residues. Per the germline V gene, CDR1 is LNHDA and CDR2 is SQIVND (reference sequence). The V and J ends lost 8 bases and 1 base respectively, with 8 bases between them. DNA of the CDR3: TGTGCCAGTCGCCTGAGGAACACTGAAGCTTTCTTT. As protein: CASRLRNTEAFF.

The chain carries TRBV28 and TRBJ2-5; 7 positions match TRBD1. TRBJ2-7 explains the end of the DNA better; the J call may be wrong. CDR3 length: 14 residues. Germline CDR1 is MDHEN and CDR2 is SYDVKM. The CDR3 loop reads CASSLLGGLGEQYF. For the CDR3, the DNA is TGTGCCAGCAGTTTATTAGGGGGCCTGGGCGAGCAGTACTTC.

The CDR3 here is CATQGFGNTIYF. The CDR3 coding sequence is TGTGCCACCCAGGGTTTTGGAAACACCATATATTTT. The chain carries TRBV6-1 and TRBJ1-3, with D perhaps matching TRBD1 (5 bases). V was cut by 10 bases and J by 3 bases, with 10 bases left in between. The CDR3 totals 12 residues. Per the germline V gene, CDR1 is MNHNS and CDR2 is SASEGT.

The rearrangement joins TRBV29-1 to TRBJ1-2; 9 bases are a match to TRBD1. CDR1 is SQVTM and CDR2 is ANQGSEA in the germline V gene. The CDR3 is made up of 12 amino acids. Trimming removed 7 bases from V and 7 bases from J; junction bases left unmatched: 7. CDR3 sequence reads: CSAEQGASGYTF. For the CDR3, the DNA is TGCAGCGCCGAACAGGGGGCGTCTGGCTACACCTTC. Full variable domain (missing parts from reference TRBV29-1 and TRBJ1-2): SAVISQKPSRDICQRGTSLTIQCQVDSQVTMMFWYRQQPGQSLTLIATANQGSEATYESGFVIDKFPISRPNLTFSTLTVSNMSPEDSSIYLCSAEQGASGYTFGSGTRLTVV.

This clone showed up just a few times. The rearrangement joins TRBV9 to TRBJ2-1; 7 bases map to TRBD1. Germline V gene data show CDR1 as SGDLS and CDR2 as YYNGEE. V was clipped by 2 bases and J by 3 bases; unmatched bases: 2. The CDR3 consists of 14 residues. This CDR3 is CASSVSGGYNEQFF. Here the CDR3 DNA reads TGTGCCAGCAGCGTCTCAGGGGGCTACAATGAGCAGTTCTTC.

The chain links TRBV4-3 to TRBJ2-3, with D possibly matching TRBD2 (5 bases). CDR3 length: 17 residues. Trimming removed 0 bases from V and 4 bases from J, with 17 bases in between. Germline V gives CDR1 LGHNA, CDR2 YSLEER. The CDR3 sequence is CASSQDVTNLSPDTQYF. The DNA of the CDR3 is TGCGCCAGCAGCCAAGATGTGACTAATCTTAGCCCAGATACGCAGTATTTT.

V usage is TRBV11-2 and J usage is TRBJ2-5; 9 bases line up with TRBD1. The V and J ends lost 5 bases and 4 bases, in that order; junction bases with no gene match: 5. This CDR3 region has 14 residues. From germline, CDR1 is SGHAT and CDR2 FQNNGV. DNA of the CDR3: TGTGCCAGCAGCCCTAGGACAGGGGCAGAGACCCAGTACTTC. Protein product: CASSPRTGAETQYF.

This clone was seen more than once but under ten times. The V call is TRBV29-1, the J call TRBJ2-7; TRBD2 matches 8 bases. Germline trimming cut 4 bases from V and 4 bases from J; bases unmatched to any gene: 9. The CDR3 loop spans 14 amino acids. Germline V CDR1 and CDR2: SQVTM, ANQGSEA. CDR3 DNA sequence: TGCAGCGTTGTCGTGGCAGCGGGAGTGTACGAGCAGTACTTC. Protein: CSVVVAAGVYEQYF.

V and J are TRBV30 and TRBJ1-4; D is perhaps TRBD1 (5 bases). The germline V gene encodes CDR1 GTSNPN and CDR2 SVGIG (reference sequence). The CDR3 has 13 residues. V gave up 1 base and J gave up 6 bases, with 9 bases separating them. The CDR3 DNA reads TGTGCCTGGAGTGGCCGGGACTATGAAAAACTGTTTTTT. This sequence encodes CAWSGRDYEKLFF.

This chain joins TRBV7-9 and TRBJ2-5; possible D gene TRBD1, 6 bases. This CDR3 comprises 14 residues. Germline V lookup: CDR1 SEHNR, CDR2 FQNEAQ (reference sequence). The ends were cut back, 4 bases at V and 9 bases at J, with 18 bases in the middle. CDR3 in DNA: TGTGCCAGCAGCTCGTCATCGGATTCAGGGGCCCAGTACTTC. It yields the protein CASSSSSDSGAQYF.

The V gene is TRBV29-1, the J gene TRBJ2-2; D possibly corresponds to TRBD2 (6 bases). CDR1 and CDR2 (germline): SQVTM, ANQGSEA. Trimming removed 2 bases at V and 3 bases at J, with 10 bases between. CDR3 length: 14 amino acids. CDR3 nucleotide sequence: TGCAGCGTTGAAACGGGGACTCACACCGGGGAGCTGTTTTTT. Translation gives CSVETGTHTGELFF.

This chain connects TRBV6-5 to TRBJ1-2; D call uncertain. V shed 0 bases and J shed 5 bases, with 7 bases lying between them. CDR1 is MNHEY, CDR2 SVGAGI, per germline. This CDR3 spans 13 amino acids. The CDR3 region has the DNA TGTGCCAGCAGTTACTCGCGGGGTTATGGCTACACCTTC. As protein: CASSYSRGYGYTF.

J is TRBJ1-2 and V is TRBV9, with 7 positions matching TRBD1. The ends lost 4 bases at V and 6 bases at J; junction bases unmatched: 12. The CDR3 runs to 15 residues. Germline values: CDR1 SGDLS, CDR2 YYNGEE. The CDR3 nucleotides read TGTGCCAGCAGCTCACGCCACGGGAGGGGGCATGGCTACACCTTC. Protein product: CASSSRHGRGHGYTF.

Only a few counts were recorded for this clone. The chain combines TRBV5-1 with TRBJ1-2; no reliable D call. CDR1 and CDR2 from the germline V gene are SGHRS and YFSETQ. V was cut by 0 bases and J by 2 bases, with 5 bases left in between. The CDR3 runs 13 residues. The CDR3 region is CASSLDSNYGYTF. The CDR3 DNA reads TGCGCCAGCAGCTTGGACAGCAACTATGGCTACACCTTC.